This record looks at one T cell receptor (beta chain) sequence and its context. TCRdb's copy holds only in-frame clones and misses some; the assay was immunoSEQ multiplex PCR. The sample yields about 40,000 clones, about 88% seen once. The CDR3 has 20 amino acids. The germline V gene encodes CDR1 LGHNA and CDR2 YSLEER. J lost 3 bases, V lost 1 base, and 20 bases had no gene match. This specimen belongs to a study of blood T cell repertoires in COVID-19. Turning to the study itself: Sources were T cells, B-cell-depleted T cells, or PBMCs; the material itself was cDNA or gDNA.

This sequence originates from a man aged 45-65 years in a cohort sampled during active COVID-19. The rearrangement joins TRBV4-3 to TRBJ1-1, with TRBD1 matching over 7 bases. The sample taken for sequencing was peripheral blood. CDR3 loop: CASSQVGARRGSQGDTEAFF. The CDR3 bases are TGCGCCAGCAGCCAAGTGGGGGCCCGTAGGGGCTCCCAGGGGGACACTGAAGCTTTCTTT.